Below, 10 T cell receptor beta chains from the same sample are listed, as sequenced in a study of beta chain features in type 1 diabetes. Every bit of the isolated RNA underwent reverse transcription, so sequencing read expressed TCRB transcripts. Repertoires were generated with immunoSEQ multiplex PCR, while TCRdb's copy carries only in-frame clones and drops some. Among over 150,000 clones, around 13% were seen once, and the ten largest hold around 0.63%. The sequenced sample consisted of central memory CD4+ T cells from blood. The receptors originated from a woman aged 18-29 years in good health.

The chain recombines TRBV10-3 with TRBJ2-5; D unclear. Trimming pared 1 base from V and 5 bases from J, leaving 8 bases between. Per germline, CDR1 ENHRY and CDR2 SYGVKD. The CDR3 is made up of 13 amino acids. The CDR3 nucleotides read TGTGCCATCAGTGAGTGGGCCGGTGAGACCCAGTACTTC. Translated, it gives CAISEWAGETQYF.

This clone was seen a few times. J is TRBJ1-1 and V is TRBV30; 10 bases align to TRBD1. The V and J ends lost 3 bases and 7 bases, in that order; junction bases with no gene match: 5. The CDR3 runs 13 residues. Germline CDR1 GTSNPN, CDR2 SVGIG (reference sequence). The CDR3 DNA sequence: TGTGCCTGGAGCCGGGACAGGGGAGATGAAGCTTTCTTT. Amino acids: CAWSRDRGDEAFF.

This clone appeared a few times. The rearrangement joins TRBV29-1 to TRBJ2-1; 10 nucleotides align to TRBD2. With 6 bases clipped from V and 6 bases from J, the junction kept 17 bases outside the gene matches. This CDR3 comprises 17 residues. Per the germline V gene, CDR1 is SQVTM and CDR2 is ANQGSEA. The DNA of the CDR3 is TGCAGCGTCGCGCTCCGAAAACTAGCGGGAACCCGCAATGAGCAGTTCTTC. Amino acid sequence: CSVALRKLAGTRNEQFF.

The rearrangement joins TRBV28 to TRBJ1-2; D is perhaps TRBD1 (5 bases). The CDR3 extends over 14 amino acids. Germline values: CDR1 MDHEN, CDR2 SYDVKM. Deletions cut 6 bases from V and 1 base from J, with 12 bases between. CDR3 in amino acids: CASRAGPNNYGYTF. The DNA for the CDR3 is TGTGCCAGCAGGGCGGGACCGAATAACTATGGCTACACCTTC.

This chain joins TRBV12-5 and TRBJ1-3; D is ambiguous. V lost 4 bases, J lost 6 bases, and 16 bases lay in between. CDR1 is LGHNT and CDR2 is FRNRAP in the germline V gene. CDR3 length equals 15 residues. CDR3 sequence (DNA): TGTGCTAGTGGTTCGATCAGCGGCCGCGAAAACACCATATATTTT. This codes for CASGSISGRENTIYF. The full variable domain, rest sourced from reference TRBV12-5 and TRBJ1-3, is DARVTQTPRHKVTEMGQEVTMRCQPILGHNTVFWYRQTMMQGLELLAYFRNRAPLDDSGMPKDRFSAEMPDATLATLKIQPSEPRDSAVYFCASGSISGRENTIYFGEGSWLTVV.

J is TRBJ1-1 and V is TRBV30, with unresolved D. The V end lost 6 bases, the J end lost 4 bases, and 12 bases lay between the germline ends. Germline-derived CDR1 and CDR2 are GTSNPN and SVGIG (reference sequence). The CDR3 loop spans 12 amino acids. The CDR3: CACSRGSTEAFF. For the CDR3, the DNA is TGTGCCTGTTCCAGAGGCAGCACTGAAGCTTTCTTT.

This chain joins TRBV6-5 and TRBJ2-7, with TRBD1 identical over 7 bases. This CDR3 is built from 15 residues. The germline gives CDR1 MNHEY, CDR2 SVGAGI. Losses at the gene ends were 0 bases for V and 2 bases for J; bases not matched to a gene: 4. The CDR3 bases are TGTGCCAGCAGTTACTCCAGGGGGTCAACCTACGAGCAGTACTTC. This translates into CASSYSRGSTYEQYF.

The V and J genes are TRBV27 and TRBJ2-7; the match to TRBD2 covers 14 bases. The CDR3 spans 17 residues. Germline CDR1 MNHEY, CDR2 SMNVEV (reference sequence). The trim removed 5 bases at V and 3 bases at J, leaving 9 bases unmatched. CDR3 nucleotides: TGTGCCAGCAGTCCGCGGACTAGCGGGAGGTCCAACTACGAGCAGTACTTC. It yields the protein CASSPRTSGRSNYEQYF.

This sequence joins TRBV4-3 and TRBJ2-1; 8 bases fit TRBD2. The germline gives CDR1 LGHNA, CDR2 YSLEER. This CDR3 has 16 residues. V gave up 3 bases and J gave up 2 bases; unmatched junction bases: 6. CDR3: CASSQEPGLAYNEQFF. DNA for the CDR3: TGCGCCAGCAGCCAGGAACCGGGACTAGCCTACAATGAGCAGTTCTTC.

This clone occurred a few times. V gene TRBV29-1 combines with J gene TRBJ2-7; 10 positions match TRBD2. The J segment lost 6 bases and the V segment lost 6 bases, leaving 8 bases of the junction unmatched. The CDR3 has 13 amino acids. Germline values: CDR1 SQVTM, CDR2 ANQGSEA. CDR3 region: CSVDLAGAFEQYF. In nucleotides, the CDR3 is TGCAGCGTCGACCTAGCGGGAGCCTTCGAGCAGTACTTC.